This T cell receptor beta chain was found in a study of cytomegalovirus exposure and HLA in healthy donors. Study details: A prior analysis found around 110 million unique TCR beta sequences from around 200 million T cells.

This clone appeared a few times. The CDR3 length is 16 residues. Germline CDR1 is SGHTA and CDR2 is FQGNSA. The ends lost 3 bases at V and 6 bases at J; junction bases unmatched: 9. 60 Vbeta and 13 Jbeta primers were used in PCR. Profiled with immunoSEQ multiplex PCR; TCRdb holds only in-frame clones, not every one. The sample holds under 95,000 clones, around 81% seen once. The TCR sequence derives from a male donor in good health and CMV-seronegative. The sequenced material came from PBMCs. The chain joins TRBV7-2 to TRBJ2-1; 9 nucleotides line up with TRBD2. In DNA form, the CDR3 reads TGTGCCAGCAGCTTCCTCGGCGGGGGGGCTCTCAATGAGCAGTTCTTC. This gives the protein CASSFLGGGALNEQFF. Variable domain in full (rest from reference TRBV7-2 and TRBJ2-1): GAGVSQSPSNKVTEKGKDVELRCDPISGHTALYWYRQSLGQGLEFLIYFQGNSAPDKSGLPSDRFSAERTGGSVSTLTIQRTQQEDSAVYLCASSFLGGGALNEQFFGPGTRLTVL.